The rows below give T cell receptor beta chains drawn from one sample of a study of cytomegalovirus exposure and HLA in healthy donors. Some clones are missing from TCRdb's copy, which holds only in-frame ones; the method was immunoSEQ multiplex PCR. This table holds some 80,000 clones, roughly 94% found once. The sample was PBMCs. The receptors stem from a young woman in good health and CMV-seronegative. Each CDR3 is given with its conserved first and last residue. The D gene is left open where the match is weak. Some rows have no size entry. The others give once, few or many, or a class for an expanded clone.

D: TRBD2
J: TRBJ2-1
V: TRBV18
size: .
DNA: TGTGCCAGCTCACCAGGCGGGGGGCCCTACAATGAGCAGTTCTTC
CDR3: CASSPGGGPYNEQFF

D: TRBD1
J: TRBJ2-7
V: TRBV15
size: .
DNA: TGTGCCACCAACCCGGACAGGGCTGGCGAGCAGTACTTC
CDR3: CATNPDRAGEQYF

D: .
J: TRBJ2-7
V: TRBV9
size: once
DNA: TGTGCCAGCAGCGTAGACGGAGGGAGTGACGAGCAGTACTTC
CDR3: CASSVDGGSDEQYF

D: TRBD2
J: TRBJ2-2
V: TRBV19
size: .
DNA: TGTGCCAGTAGTGGGGGGGTCGGCGGGGAGCTGTTTTTT
CDR3: CASSGGVGGELFF

D: .
J: TRBJ2-5
V: TRBV18
size: .
DNA: TGTGCCAGCTCACCACCGGGGAGAGAGACCCAGTACTTC
CDR3: CASSPPGRETQYF

D: TRBD1
J: TRBJ1-2
V: TRBV11-2
size: .
DNA: TGTGCCAGCACGGGACAGCTCTATGGCTACACCTTC
CDR3: CASTGQLYGYTF

D: .
J: TRBJ2-3
V: TRBV7-8
size: .
DNA: TGTGCCAGCAGCTTAGGCCCGGGGGATACGCAGTATTTT
CDR3: CASSLGPGDTQYF

D: TRBD2
J: TRBJ2-7
V: TRBV4-3
size: .
DNA: TGCGCCAGCAGCCAAGGACTAGCGGGCTACGAGCAGTACTTC
CDR3: CASSQGLAGYEQYF

D: .
J: TRBJ2-2
V: TRBV20-1
size: .
DNA: TGCAGTGCCACGAGCACCGGGGAGCTGTTTTTT
CDR3: CSATSTGELFF

D: .
J: TRBJ2-1
V: TRBV5-1
size: .
DNA: TGCGCCAGCAGCTTGGTCCTAGCTGACAATGAGCAGTTCTTC
CDR3: CASSLVLADNEQFF

D: .
J: TRBJ1-6
V: TRBV7-9
size: .
DNA: TGTGCCAGCAGCACAGAGGGTGGAGGAGGTAATTCACCCCTCCACTTT
CDR3: CASSTEGGGGNSPLHF

D: TRBD2
J: TRBJ2-2
V: TRBV6-5
size: once
DNA: TGTGCCAGCAGTTCATTAGCGGGAGGTAACACCGGGGAGCTGTTTTTT
CDR3: CASSSLAGGNTGELFF

D: .
J: TRBJ2-3
V: TRBV6-5
size: few
DNA: TGTGCCAGCAGTTACCGCCAGGGCGGTACGCAGTATTTT
CDR3: CASSYRQGGTQYF

D: TRBD1
J: TRBJ2-6
V: TRBV11-3
size: .
DNA: TGTGCCAGCAGTCGACAGGGATCCGGGGCCAACGTCCTGACTTTC
CDR3: CASSRQGSGANVLTF

D: TRBD2
J: TRBJ2-5
V: TRBV9
size: .
DNA: TGTGCCAGCAGCGGCCTAGCGGGGGGGCAAGAGACCCAGTACTTC
CDR3: CASSGLAGGQETQYF

D: .
J: TRBJ1-5
V: TRBV6-5
size: .
DNA: TGTGCCAGCAGTTACTCGTCGGTCGATCAGCCCCAGCATTTT
CDR3: CASSYSSVDQPQHF

D: TRBD1
J: TRBJ1-1
V: TRBV18
size: .
DNA: TGTGCCAGCTCGGGGACAGGGATGAACACTGAAGCTTTCTTT
CDR3: CASSGTGMNTEAFF